One and the same sample provided the 9 T cell receptor beta chains below, sequenced in a study of blood T cell repertoires in COVID-19. Sequenced by immunoSEQ multiplex PCR; TCRdb stores in-frame clones only, minus some. The profile shows 150,000 to 200,000 clones, roughly four fifths of them singletons. Source material: peripheral blood. Source of these receptors: a man in his 70s who had recovered from COVID-19.

The chain carries TRBV5-1 and TRBJ1-1; D is uncertain. Trimming removed 1 base from V and 0 bases from J, with 7 bases in between. This CDR3 has 14 amino acids. Germline V gives CDR1 SGHRS, CDR2 YFSETQ. CDR3 in amino acids: CASSLSGMNTEAFF. CDR3 bases: TGCGCCAGCAGCTTGTCAGGTATGAACACTGAAGCTTTCTTT.

V gene TRBV5-1 combines with J gene TRBJ1-1; 7 bases map to TRBD1. V dropped 9 bases and J dropped 4; count of bases not matched to a gene: 9. CDR3 length: 13 residues. Germline V gene lookup returns CDR1 SGHRS and CDR2 YFSETQ. This CDR3 is CATRGGSGTEAFF. The CDR3, as DNA: TGCGCCACCAGGGGGGGTTCGGGCACTGAAGCTTTCTTT.

This clone is a singleton in its sample. The CDR3 loop is CASSQDRAGPNEKLFF. The CDR3, as DNA: TGCGCCAGCAGCCAAGATCGGGCAGGGCCTAATGAAAAACTGTTTTTT. The chain is built from TRBV4-1 and TRBJ1-4; the D gene is possibly TRBD1 (5 bases). The V end was cut by 0 bases, the J end by 3 bases, with 11 bases between. Germline CDR1 MGHRA, CDR2 YSYEKL. The CDR3 has 16 residues.

The chain uses TRBV30 and TRBJ1-2, with 8 bases aligning to TRBD1. Germline V gene data show CDR1 as GTSNPN and CDR2 as SVGIG (reference sequence). The CDR3 is 14 residues long. Trimming at V came to 2 bases and at J to 3 bases, leaving 5 bases not matched to a gene. CDR3 DNA: TGTGCCTGGAGTTCGACAGGGGCGTACTATGGCTACACCTTC. It specifies CAWSSTGAYYGYTF.

The J gene is TRBJ2-3, the V gene TRBV30, with D unclear. The CDR3 has 13 amino acids. V lost 4 bases, J lost 5 bases, and 13 bases lay in between. The V gene's germline CDR1 is GTSNPN and CDR2 SVGIG (reference sequence). The chain's CDR3 is CAWIRRGIDTQYF. CDR3 nucleotides: TGTGCCTGGATCCGCCGCGGTATAGATACGCAGTATTTT.

The rearrangement links TRBV6-5 to TRBJ2-7, with D tentatively TRBD2 (7 bases). The CDR3 is made up of 14 amino acids. The germline CDR1 and CDR2 sequences are MNHEY and SVGAGI. V lost 7 bases and J 0 bases, leaving 13 bases between the germline ends. CDR3 sequence (DNA): TGTGCCAGCAATGGGGGGGCCCTCTCCTACGAGCAGTACTTC. It translates to CASNGGALSYEQYF.

The chain carries TRBV4-3 and TRBJ1-5; D is undetermined. Trimming pared 0 bases from V and 9 bases from J, leaving 9 bases between. The CDR3 is made up of 13 amino acids. CDR1 is LGHNA and CDR2 is YSLEER in the germline V gene. CDR3 nucleotides: TGCGCCAGCAGCCAAGATTTAGGGAGGCCCCAGCATTTT. As protein: CASSQDLGRPQHF.

The genes are TRBV19 and TRBJ2-2; possible D gene TRBD2, 5 bases. The V end lost 6 bases, the J end lost 2 bases, and 13 bases lay between the germline ends. Germline V gene sequence: CDR1 LNHDA, CDR2 SQIVND (reference sequence). The CDR3 length is 15 residues. The CDR3 spells CASSPRAANTGELFF. The CDR3 DNA reads TGTGCCAGTAGCCCGAGGGCAGCCAACACCGGGGAGCTGTTTTTT.

The chain recombines TRBV10-3 with TRBJ1-3; 7 bases line up with TRBD1. CDR1 and CDR2 (germline): ENHRY, SYGVKD. There are 13 residues in the CDR3. J gave up 2 bases and V 10 bases, and 5 bases lay outside the gene matches. This chain's CDR3 is CATETGAGNTIYF. CDR3 nucleotides: TGTGCCACCGAAACAGGGGCTGGAAACACCATATATTTT.